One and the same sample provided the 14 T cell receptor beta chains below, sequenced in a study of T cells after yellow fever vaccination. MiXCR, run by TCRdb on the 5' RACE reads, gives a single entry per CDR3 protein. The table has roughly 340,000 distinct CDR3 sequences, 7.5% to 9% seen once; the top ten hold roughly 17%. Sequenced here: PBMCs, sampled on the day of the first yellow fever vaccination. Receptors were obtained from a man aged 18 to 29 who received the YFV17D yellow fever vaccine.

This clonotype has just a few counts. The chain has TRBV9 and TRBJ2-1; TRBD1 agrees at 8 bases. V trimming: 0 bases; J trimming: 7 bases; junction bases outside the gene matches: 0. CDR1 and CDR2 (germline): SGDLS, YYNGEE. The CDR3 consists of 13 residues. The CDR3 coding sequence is TGTGCCAGCAGCGTAGGACAGGGGAATGAGCAGTTCTTC. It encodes CASSVGQGNEQFF.

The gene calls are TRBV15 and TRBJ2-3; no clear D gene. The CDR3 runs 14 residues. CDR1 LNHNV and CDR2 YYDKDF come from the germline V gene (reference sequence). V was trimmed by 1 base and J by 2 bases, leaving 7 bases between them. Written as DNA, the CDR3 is TGTGCCACCAGCAGAGTGGGGAACACAGATACGCAGTATTTT. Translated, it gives CATSRVGNTDTQYF.

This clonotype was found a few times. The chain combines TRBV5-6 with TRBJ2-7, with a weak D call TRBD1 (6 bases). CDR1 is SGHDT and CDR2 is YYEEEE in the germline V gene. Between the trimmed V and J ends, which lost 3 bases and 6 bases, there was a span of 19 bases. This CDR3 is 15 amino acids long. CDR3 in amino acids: CASSSGGQTLSEQYV. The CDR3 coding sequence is TGTGCCAGCAGCTCAGGTGGACAGACCCTTTCCGAGCAGTACGTC.

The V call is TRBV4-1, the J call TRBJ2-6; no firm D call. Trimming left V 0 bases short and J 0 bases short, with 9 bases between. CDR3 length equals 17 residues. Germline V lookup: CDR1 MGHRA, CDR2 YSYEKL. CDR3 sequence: CASSQETHFSGANVLTF. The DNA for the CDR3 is TGCGCCAGCAGCCAAGAAACCCATTTCTCTGGGGCCAACGTCCTGACTTTC.

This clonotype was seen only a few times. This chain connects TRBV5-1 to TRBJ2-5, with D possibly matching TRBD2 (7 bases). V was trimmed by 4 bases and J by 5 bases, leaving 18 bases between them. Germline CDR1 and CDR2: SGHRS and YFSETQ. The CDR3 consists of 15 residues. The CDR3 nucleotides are TGCGCCAGCAGCCCCCTGTGGGGGGGCGATGAGACCCAGTACTTC. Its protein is CASSPLWGGDETQYF.

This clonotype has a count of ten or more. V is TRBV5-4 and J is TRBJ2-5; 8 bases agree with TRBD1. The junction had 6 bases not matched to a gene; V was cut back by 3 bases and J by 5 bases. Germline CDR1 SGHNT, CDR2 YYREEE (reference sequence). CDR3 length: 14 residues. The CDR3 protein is CASSSRTGQETQYF. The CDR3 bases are TGTGCCAGCAGCTCGAGGACAGGGCAGGAGACCCAGTACTTC.

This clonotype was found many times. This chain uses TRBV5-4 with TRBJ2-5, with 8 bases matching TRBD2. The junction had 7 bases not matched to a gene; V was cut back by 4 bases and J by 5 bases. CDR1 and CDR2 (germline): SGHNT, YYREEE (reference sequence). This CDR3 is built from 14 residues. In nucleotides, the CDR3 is TGTGCCAGCAGCACGGGACTAGACGGGGAGACCCAGTACTTC. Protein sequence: CASSTGLDGETQYF.

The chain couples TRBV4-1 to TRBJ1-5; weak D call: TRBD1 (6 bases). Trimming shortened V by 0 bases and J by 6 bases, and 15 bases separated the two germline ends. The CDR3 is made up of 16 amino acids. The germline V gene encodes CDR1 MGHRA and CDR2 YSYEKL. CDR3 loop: CASSQDGGARAQPQHF. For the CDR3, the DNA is TGCGCCAGCAGCCAAGACGGGGGGGCCCGGGCTCAGCCCCAGCATTTT.

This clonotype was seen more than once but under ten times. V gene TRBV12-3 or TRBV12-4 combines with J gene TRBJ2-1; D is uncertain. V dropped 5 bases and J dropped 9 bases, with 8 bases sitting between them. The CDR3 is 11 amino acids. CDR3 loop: CASSHGVEQFF. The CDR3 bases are TGTGCCAGCAGTCATGGGGTTGAGCAGTTCTTC.

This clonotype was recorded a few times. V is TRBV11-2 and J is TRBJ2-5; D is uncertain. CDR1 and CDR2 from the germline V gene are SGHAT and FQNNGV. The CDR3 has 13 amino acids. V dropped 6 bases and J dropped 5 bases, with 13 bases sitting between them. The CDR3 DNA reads TGTGCCAGCAGTACTGCGGTGCGGGAGACCCAGTACTTC. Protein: CASSTAVRETQYF.

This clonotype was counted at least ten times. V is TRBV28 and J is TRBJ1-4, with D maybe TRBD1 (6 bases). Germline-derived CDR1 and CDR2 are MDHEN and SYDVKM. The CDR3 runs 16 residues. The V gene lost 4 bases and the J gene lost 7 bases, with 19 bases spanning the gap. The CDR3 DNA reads TGTGCCAGCAGTTCCCCCCGGAGGGGGGGCCCTGAAAAACTGTTTTTT. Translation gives CASSSPRRGGPEKLFF.

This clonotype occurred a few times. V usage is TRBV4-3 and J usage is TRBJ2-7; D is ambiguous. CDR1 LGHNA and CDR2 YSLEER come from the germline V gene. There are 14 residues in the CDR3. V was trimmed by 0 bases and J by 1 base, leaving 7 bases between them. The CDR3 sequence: CASSQDHPSYEQYV. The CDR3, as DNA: TGCGCCAGCAGCCAAGATCATCCATCCTACGAGCAGTACGTC.

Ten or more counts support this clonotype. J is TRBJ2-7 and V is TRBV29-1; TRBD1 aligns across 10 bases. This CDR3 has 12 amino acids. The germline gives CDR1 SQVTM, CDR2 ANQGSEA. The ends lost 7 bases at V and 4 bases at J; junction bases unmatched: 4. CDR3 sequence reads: CSAGQGWYEQYF. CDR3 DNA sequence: TGCAGCGCGGGACAGGGGTGGTACGAGCAGTACTTC.

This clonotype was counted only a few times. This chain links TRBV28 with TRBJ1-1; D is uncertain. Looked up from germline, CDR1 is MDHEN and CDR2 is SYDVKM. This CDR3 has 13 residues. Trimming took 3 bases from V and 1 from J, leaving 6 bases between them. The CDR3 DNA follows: TGTGCCAGCAGTTTCACAAAGAACACTGAAGCTTTCTTT. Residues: CASSFTKNTEAFF.